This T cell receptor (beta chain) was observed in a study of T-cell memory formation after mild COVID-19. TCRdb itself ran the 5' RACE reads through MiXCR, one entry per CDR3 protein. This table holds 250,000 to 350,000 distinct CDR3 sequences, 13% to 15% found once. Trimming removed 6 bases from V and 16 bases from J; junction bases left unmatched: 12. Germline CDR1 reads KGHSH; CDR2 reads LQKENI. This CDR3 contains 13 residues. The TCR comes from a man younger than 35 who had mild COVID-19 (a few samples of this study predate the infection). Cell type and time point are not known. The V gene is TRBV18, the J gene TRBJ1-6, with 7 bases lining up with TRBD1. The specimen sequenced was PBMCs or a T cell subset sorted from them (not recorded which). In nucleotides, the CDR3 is TGTGCCAGCTCTCGCCGGGACAGCCAGTCTCTCCACTTT. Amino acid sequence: CASSRRDSQSLHF.